The entry below gives a single TCR beta chain sequence along with its context. Its antigen remains unknown. Germline V gene sequence: CDR1 MNHNY, CDR2 SVGAGI (reference sequence). CDR3 size: 14 residues. V lost 6 bases and J lost 9, with 18 bases in between. These data are taken from a study of shared clonotypes between healthy human individuals. Study background: The people who gave samples were a couple of women and a few men aged 18 to 49. Per-donor plates numbered three CD4 naive, three CD4 memory, two CD8 naive and one CD8 memory.

Assay: immunoSEQ multiplex PCR; the TCRdb copy retains only in-frame clones and omits some. The sample yields 90,000 to 120,000 clones, less than 80% seen once. Study-wide results and caveats: A generally larger estimated richness was seen in naive subsets than in memory subsets. Even with large depth, rarefaction showed that sorted-subset sequencing was incomplete.

The receptor's source is a woman in her thirties in good health. The sequenced sample was memory CD8+ T cells sorted from blood. Subset defined: CD45RO+ cells pooled with CCR7-negative TemRA cells. The V gene is TRBV6-6, the J gene TRBJ2-1; D possibly uses TRBD1 or TRBD2 (5 bases each). The CDR3 DNA follows: TGTGCCAGCAGCCCCTCCGGGGACGTAAGTGAGCAGTTCTTC. Its translation is CASSPSGDVSEQFF.